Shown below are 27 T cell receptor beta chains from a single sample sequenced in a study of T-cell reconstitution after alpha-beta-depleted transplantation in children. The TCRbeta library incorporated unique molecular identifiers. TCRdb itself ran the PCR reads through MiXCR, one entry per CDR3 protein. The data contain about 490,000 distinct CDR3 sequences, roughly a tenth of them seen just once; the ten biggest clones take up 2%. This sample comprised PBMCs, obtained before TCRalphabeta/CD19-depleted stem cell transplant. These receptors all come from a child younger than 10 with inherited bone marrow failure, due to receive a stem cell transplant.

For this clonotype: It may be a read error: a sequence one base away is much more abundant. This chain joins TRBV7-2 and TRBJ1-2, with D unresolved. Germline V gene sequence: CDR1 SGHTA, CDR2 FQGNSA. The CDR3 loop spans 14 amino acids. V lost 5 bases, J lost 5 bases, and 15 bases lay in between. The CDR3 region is CASSPPDIFYGYTF. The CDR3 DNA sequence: TGTGCCAGCAGCCCTCCCGACATTTTTTATGGCTACACCTTC.

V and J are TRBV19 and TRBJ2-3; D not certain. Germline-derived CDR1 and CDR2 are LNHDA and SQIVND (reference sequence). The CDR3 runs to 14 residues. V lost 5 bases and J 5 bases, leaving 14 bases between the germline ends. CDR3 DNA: TGTGCCAGTAGTGCCCGGTCCTTGGGAGATACGCAGTATTTT. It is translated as CASSARSLGDTQYF.

DNA of the CDR3: TGTGCCAGCAGCCTAAGGTGGGGGGACGAGCAGTACTTC. Protein product: CASSLRWGDEQYF. V usage is TRBV7-9 and J usage is TRBJ2-7; D is perhaps TRBD2 (6 bases). This CDR3 has 13 amino acids. Trimming stripped 5 bases from V and 5 bases from J, with 13 bases between. CDR1 SEHNR and CDR2 FQNEAQ come from the germline V gene (reference sequence). The variable domain in full, with the rest retrieved from reference TRBV7-9 and TRBJ2-7, is DTGVSQNPRHKITKRGQNVTFRCDPISEHNRLYWYRQTLGQGPEFLTYFQNEAQLEKSRLLSDRFSAERPKGSFSTLEIQRTEQGDSAMYLCASSLRWGDEQYFGPGTRLTVT.

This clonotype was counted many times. Written as DNA, the CDR3 is TGCAGCGCAACGAGGACCGGGGAGCTGTTTTTT. This sequence encodes CSATRTGELFF. The V gene is TRBV29-1, the J gene TRBJ2-2; D unresolved. The CDR3 covers 11 residues. With 7 bases removed from V and 5 bases from J, the gap between germline ends came to 8 bases. The germline CDR1 and CDR2 sequences are SQVTM and ANQGSEA.

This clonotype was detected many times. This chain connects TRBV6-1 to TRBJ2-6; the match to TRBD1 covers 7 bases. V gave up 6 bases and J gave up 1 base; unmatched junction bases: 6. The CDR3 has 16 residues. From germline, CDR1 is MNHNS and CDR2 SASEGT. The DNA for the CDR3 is TGTGCCAGCAGAGCCCTACAGGGGTCTGGGGCCAACGTCCTGACTTTC. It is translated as CASRALQGSGANVLTF.

The CDR3 sequence: CASSPGRGFGNTIYF. The CDR3 bases are TGCGCCAGCAGCCCAGGACGGGGTTTTGGAAACACCATATATTTT. The chain uses TRBV4-3 and TRBJ1-3; D remains unclear. V lost 4 bases and J 3 bases, leaving 13 bases between the germline ends. CDR1 and CDR2 from the germline V gene are LGHNA and YSLEER. The CDR3 extends over 15 amino acids.

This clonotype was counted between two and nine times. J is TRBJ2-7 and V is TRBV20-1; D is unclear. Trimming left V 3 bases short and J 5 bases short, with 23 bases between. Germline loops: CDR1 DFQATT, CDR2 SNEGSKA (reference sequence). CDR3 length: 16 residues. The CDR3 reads CSASDHFAFPPDEQYF. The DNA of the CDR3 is TGCAGTGCTAGTGACCACTTCGCATTTCCCCCCGACGAGCAGTACTTC.

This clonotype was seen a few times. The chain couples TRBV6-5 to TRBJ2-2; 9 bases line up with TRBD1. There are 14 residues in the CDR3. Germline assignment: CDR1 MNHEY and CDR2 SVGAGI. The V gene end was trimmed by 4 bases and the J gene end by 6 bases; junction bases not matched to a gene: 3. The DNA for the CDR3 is TGTGCCAGCAGTTGGACAGGGGAAGCCGGGGAGCTGTTTTTT. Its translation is CASSWTGEAGELFF.

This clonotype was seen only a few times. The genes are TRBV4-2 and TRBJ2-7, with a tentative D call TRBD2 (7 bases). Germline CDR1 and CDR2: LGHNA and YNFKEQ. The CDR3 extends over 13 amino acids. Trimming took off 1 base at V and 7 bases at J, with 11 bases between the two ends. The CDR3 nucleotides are TGTGCCAGCAGCCAAGGGGGGGGGCTTGAGCAGTACTTC. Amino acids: CASSQGGGLEQYF.

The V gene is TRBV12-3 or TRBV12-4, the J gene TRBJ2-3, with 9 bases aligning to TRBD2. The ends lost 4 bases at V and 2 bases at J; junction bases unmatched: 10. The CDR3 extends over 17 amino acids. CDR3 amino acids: CASSSFLEREDTDTQYF. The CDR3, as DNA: TGTGCCAGCAGTTCGTTCTTGGAGCGGGAGGACACAGATACGCAGTATTTT.

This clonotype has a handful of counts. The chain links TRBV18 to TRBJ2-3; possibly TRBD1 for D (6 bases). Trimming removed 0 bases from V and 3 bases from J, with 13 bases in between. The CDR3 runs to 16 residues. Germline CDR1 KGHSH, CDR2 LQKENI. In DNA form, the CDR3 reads TGTGCCAGCTCACCACCGAGGCGGCAGGGGACAGATACGCAGTATTTT. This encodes CASSPPRRQGTDTQYF.

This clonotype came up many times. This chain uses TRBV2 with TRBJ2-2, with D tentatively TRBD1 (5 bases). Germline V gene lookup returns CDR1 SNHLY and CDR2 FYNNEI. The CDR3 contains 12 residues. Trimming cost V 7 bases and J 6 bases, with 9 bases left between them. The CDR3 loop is CASKTEAGELFF. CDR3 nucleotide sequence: TGTGCCAGCAAGACAGAGGCCGGGGAGCTGTTTTTT.

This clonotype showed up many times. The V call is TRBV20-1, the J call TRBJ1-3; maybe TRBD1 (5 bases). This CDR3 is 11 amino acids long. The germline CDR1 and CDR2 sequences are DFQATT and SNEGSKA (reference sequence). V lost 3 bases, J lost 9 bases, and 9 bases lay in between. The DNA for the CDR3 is TGCAGTGCTAGGGCCGGGGCCACCATATATTTT. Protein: CSARAGATIYF.

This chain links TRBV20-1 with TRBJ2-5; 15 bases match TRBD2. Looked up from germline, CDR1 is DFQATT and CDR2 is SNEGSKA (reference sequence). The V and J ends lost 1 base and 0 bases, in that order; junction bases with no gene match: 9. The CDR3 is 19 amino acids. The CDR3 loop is CSARGGTSGRQWDQETQYF. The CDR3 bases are TGCAGTGCTAGAGGTGGGACTAGCGGGAGGCAGTGGGACCAAGAGACCCAGTACTTC.

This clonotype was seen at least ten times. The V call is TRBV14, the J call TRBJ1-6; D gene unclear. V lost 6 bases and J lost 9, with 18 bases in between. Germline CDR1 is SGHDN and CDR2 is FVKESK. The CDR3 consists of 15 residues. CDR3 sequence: CASSSALSMGSPLHF. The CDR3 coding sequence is TGTGCCAGCAGTTCCGCTCTCTCGATGGGTTCACCCCTCCACTTT.

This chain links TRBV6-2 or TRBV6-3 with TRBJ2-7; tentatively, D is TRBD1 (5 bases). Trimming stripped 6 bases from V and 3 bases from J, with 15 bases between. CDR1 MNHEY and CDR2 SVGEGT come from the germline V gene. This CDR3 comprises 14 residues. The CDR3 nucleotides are TGTGCCAGCAGGCAACCCGGGCAGGGCTACGAGCAGTACTTC. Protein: CASRQPGQGYEQYF.

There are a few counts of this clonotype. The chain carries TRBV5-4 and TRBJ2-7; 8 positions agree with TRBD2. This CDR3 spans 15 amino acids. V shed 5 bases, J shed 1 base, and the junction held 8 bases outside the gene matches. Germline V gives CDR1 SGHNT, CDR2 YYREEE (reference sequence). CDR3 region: CASRLGIAGSYEQYF. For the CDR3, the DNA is TGTGCCAGCAGGCTTGGGATAGCGGGATCCTACGAGCAGTACTTC.

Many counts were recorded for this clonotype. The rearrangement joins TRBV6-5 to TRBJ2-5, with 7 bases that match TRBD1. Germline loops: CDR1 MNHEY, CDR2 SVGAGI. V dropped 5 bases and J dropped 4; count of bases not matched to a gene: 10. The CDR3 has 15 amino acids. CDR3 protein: CASSRQGVRGETQYF. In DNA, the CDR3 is TGTGCCAGCAGTAGACAGGGTGTGAGAGGAGAGACCCAGTACTTC.

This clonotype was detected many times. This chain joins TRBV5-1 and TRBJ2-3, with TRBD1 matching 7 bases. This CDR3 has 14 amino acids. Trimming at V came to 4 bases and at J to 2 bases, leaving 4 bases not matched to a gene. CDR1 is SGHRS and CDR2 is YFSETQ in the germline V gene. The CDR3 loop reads CASSATGHTDTQYF. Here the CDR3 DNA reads TGCGCCAGCAGCGCGACAGGGCACACAGATACGCAGTATTTT.

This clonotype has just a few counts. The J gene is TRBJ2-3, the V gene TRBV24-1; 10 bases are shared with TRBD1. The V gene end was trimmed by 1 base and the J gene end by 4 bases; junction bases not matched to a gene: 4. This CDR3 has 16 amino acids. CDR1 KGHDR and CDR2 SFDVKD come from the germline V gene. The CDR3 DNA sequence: TGTGCCACCAGTGATTTTAGGGGACAGGGGTCAGATACGCAGTATTTT. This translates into CATSDFRGQGSDTQYF.

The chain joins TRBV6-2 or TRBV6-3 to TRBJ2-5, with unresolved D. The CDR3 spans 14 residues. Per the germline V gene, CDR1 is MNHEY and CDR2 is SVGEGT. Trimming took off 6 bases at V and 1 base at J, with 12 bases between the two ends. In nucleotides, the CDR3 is TGTGCCAGCAGAACGACAACAGTCCAAGAGACCCAGTACTTC. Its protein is CASRTTTVQETQYF.

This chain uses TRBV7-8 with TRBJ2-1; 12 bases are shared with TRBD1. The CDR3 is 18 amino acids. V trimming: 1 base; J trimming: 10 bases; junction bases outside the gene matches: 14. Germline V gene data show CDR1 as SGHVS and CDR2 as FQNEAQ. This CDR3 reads CASSLGGTGGLTFREQFF. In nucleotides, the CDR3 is TGTGCCAGCAGCTTAGGGGGGACAGGGGGCCTAACGTTTCGCGAGCAGTTCTTC.

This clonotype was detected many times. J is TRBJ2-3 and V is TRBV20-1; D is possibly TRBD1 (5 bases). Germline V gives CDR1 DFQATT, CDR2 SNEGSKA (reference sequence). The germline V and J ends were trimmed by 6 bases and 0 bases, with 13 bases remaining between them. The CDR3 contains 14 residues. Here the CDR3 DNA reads TGCAGTGCGACCAGACAGTCTAGCACAGATACGCAGTATTTT. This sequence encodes CSATRQSSTDTQYF.

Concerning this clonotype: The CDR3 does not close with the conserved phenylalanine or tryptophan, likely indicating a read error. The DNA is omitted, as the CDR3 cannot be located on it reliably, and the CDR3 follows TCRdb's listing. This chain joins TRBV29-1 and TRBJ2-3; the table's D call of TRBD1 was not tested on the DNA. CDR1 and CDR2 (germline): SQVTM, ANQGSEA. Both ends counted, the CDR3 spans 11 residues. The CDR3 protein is CSVGAVDRTFV.

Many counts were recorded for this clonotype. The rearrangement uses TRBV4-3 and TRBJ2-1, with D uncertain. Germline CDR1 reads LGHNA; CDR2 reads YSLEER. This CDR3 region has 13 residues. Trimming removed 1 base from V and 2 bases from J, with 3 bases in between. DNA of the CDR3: TGCGCCAGCAGCCAAGGTACCTACAATGAGCAGTTCTTC. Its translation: CASSQGTYNEQFF.

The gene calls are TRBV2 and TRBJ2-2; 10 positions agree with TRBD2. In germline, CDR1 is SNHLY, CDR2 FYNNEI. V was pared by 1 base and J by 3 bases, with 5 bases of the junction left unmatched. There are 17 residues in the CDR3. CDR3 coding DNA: TGTGCCAGCAGTGAAGGGGGACTAGCGATGGACACCGGGGAGCTGTTTTTT. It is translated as CASSEGGLAMDTGELFF.

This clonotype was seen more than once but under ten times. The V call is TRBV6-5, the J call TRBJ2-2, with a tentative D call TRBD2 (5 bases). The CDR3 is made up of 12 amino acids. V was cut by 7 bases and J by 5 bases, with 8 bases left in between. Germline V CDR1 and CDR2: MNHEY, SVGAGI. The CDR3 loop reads CASTGLTGELFF. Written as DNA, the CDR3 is TGTGCCAGCACGGGGTTGACCGGGGAGCTGTTTTTT.